This T cell receptor (beta chain) stems from a study of blood T cell repertoires in COVID-19. Looking at the study overall: COVID-19 samples, acute and convalescent, were from the United States, Italy and Spain. T cells, B-cell-depleted T cells, or PBMCs provided the cDNA or gDNA that served as material.

This CDR3 contains 15 residues. V was pared by 3 bases and J by 0 bases, with 11 bases between. CDR1 and CDR2 (germline): SNHLY, FYNNEI. Method: immunoSEQ multiplex PCR; TCRdb's copy keeps in-frame clones and lacks some. The profile shows approximately 130,000 clones, approximately 86% of them singletons. Sequencing input: peripheral blood. The chain combines TRBV2 with TRBJ2-5; D is possibly TRBD2 (6 bases). The TCR comes from a woman in her forties or fifties who had recovered from COVID-19. CDR3 amino acids: CASSESRGHQETQYF. In DNA form, the CDR3 reads TGTGCCAGCAGTGAGTCGCGGGGCCACCAAGAGACCCAGTACTTC.